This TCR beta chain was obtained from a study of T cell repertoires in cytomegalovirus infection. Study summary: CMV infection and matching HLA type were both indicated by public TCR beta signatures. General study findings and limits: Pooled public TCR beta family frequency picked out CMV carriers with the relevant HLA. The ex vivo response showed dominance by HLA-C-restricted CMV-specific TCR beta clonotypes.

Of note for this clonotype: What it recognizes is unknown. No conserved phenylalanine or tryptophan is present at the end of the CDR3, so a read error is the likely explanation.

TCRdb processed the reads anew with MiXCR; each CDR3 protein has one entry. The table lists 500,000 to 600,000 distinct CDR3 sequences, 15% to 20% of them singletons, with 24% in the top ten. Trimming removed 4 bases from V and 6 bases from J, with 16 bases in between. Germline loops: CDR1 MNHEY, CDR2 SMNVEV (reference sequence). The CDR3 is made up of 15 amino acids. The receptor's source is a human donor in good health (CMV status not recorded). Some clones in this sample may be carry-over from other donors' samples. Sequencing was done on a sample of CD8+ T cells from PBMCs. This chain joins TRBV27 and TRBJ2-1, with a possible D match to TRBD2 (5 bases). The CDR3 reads CASSSPSYGSNEQFL. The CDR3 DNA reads TGTGCCAGCAGTTCCCCTAGCTATGGCAGCAATGAGCAGTTCTTA.